This TCR beta chain was retrieved from a study of blood T cell repertoires in COVID-19. Across the study: The cDNA or gDNA used as material had been derived from T cells, B-cell-depleted T cells, or PBMCs.

TCRdb keeps only in-frame clones here, not all; method: immunoSEQ multiplex PCR. Of some 180,000 clones in the sample, less than 90% were seen once. CDR1 SGHVS and CDR2 FQNEAQ come from the germline V gene. The length of the CDR3 is 15 residues. V trimming: 5 bases; J trimming: 7 bases; junction bases outside the gene matches: 8. The J gene is TRBJ1-2, the V gene TRBV7-8; 12 bases are a match to TRBD1. Sequenced: peripheral blood. The clonotype comes from a man in his 70s with active or convalescent COVID-19. The chain's CDR3 is CASSLQGQGAGGYTF. CDR3 coding DNA: TGTGCCAGCAGCCTCCAGGGACAGGGGGCGGGTGGCTACACCTTC.